This T cell receptor (beta chain) was identified in a study of T cells in Graves' hyperthyroidism and ophthalmopathy. General study results and limits: The model predicted ophthalmopathy a median approximately seven months before onset.

This clonotype was observed a handful of times. Its antigen is unknown. The investigators amplified TCR beta CDR3 regions from RNA transcripts. Using the HTBI primer set, a first-round RT-PCR was run on the TCR CDR3. TCRdb processed the multiplex PCR reads anew with MiXCR; each CDR3 protein has one entry. The data contain roughly 300,000 distinct CDR3 sequences, around a quarter of them seen just once; the ten biggest clones take up about a quarter. There are 15 residues in the CDR3. Trimming took 0 bases from V and 1 from J, leaving 6 bases between them. CDR1 and CDR2 from the germline V gene are MNHNS and SASEGT. Drawn at first hyperthyroidism diagnosis, the blood sample preceded any ophthalmopathy symptoms.

The specimen was blood. V and J are TRBV6-1 and TRBJ2-2; tentatively, D is TRBD1 (5 bases). The receptor was derived from a man in his forties with Graves' hyperthyroidism that later progressed to Graves' ophthalmopathy. The CDR3 coding sequence is TGTGCCAGCAGTGAAGCCCAGGGGAACACCGGGGAGCTGTTTTTT. This gives the protein CASSEAQGNTGELFF.